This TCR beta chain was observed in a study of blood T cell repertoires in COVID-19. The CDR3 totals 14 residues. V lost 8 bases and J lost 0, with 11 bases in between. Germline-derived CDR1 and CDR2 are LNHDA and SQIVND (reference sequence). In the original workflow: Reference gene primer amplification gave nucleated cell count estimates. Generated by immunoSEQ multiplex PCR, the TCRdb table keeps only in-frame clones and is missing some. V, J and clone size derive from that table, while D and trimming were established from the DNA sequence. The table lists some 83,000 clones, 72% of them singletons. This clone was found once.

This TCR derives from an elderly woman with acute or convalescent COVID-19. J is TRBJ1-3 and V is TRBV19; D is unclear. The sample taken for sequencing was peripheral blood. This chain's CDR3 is CASRSDFSGNTIYF. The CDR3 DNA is TGTGCCAGTCGATCAGACTTCTCTGGAAACACCATATATTTT.